This T cell receptor beta chain is drawn from a study of PD-1 blockade in classical Hodgkin lymphoma. Regarding the study as a whole: Why repertoires differed is undefined; disease activity or prior therapy possibly contributed.

Every patient had relapsed following autologous stem cell transplantation, and cohorts differed in brentuximab vedotin exposure. The CD8+ T cells came from thawed PBMCs through magnetic negative selection. Only in-frame clones appear in the TCRdb table, and some are missing; sequencing was by immunoSEQ multiplex PCR. The data show around 13,000 clones, 79% seen once. The CDR3 contains 16 residues. Per germline, CDR1 GTSNPN and CDR2 SVGIG (reference sequence). With V trimmed by 0 bases and J by 0 bases, 7 bases remained unmatched. Points on this clone: Its antigen is currently unknown.

The sample was CD8+ T cells from blood, taken at baseline. This sequence joins TRBV30 and TRBJ2-7; 8 bases are shared with TRBD2. The receptor comes from a human donor with classical Hodgkin lymphoma. The CDR3 coding sequence is TGTGCCTGGAGTGTACCCACGGGGGGGACCTCCTACGAGCAGTACTTC. Translating gives CAWSVPTGGTSYEQYF.